Sequencing of this T cell receptor (beta chain) was carried out in a study of shared clonotypes between healthy human individuals. Looking at the study overall: Samples came from two female and three male donors aged 18 to 49. Regarding the study as a whole: Naive CD4 clonotypes overlapped across a few donors at approximately 5.3%. The represented genetic and exposure-history diversity was limited by the small number of donors.

The CDR3 is 16 amino acids. CDR1 is LGHNA and CDR2 is YNFKEQ in the germline V gene. As regards this clone: Its antigen is unknown.

Several immunoSEQ plates received, in even portions, the genomic DNA of each subset. The assay was immunoSEQ multiplex PCR, and TCRdb's table has in-frame clones only and misses some. This table has about 530,000 clones, 95% to 97% appearing once. The clonotype comes from a woman aged 30 to 39 in good health. The sample was naive CD4+ T cells sorted from blood. Subset given: CD45RA+ positively selected. The V gene is TRBV4-2, the J gene TRBJ2-5; 8 bases are shared with TRBD2. The J call is doubtful: the DNA matches TRBJ2-7 better. CDR3 protein: CASSQGVGRDSYEQYF. CDR3 nucleotides: TGTGCCAGCAGCCAAGGCGTCGGGAGGGACTCCTACGAGCAGTACTTC.